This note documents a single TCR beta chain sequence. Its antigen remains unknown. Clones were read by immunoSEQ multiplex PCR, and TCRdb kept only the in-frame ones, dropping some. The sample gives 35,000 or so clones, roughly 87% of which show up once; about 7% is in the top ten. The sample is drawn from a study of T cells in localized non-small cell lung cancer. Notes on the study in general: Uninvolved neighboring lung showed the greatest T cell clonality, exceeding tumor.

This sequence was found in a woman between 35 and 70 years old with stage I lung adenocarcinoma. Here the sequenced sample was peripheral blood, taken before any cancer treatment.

The CDR3 sequence: CAVKTRGVGYGYTF. Written as DNA, the CDR3 is TGTGCCGTAAAAACCAGGGGCGTCGGCTATGGCTACACCTTC. The chain combines TRBV19 with TRBJ1-2; D might be TRBD1 (6 bases). The CDR3 extends over 14 amino acids. V was pared by 11 bases and J by 4 bases, with 20 bases between. From germline, CDR1 is LNHDA and CDR2 SQIVND (reference sequence).